This T cell receptor beta chain derives from a study of somatic mutations in cytotoxic T cells in rheumatoid arthritis. This CDR3 contains 19 residues. CDR1 is SEHNR, CDR2 FQNEAQ, per germline (reference sequence). A remark on this clone: What it binds is unknown.

Study-level findings and limits: Reported slight underrepresentation of TRBV07 in rheumatoid arthritis patients was not subjected to multiple-comparison adjustment.

In the original workflow: Patient CD8+ clones bigger than 1% seldom lined up with published virus-specific TCRB sequences. Generated by immunoSEQ multiplex PCR, the TCRdb table keeps only in-frame clones and is missing some. D and trimming come from the DNA, and the V and J calls and clone size come from that table. The sample lists under 7,000 clones, about 78% seen once, with approximately 30% in the top ten. The TCR was taken from an adult with rheumatoid arthritis. Input material: CD8+ T cells sorted from blood. The chain recombines TRBV7-9 with TRBJ2-5, with TRBD1 identical over 11 bases. The better agreement between TRBJ2-7 and the DNA end casts doubt on the J call. CDR3 nucleotides: TGTGCCAGCAGCTCCACCTTATCCGGGACAGGGGGACAAACCTACGAGCAGTACTTC. It translates to CASSSTLSGTGGQTYEQYF.